A few counts support the clone carrying this T cell receptor (beta chain). Repertoires were generated with immunoSEQ multiplex PCR, while TCRdb's copy carries only in-frame clones and drops some. In the table there are about 200,000 clones, 75% to 85% of which are singletons. This sample was included in a study of blood T cell repertoires in COVID-19. Study summary: Sites in the United States, Italy and Spain provided acute and convalescent COVID-19 samples. In each case, the material was cDNA or gDNA derived from T cells, B-cell-depleted T cells, or PBMCs.

Losses at the gene ends were 3 bases for V and 2 bases for J; bases not matched to a gene: 0. In germline, CDR1 is SGHRS, CDR2 YFSETQ. The CDR3 covers 13 residues. The receptor's source is a human donor in a cohort sampled during active COVID-19. The J gene is TRBJ2-7, the V gene TRBV5-1; 9 nucleotides line up with TRBD1. The sequenced material came from peripheral blood. DNA of the CDR3: TGCGCCAGCAGCTGGGACAGGGCCTACGAGCAGTACTTC. Its protein is CASSWDRAYEQYF. The full variable domain, with the rest looked up from reference TRBV5-1 and TRBJ2-7, is KAGVTQTPRYLIKTRGQQVTLSCSPISGHRSVSWYQQTPGQGLQFLFEYFSETQRNKGNFPGRFSGRQFSNSRSEMNVSTLELGDSALYLCASSWDRAYEQYFGPGTRLTVT.